The next 17 T cell receptor beta chains were all read from a single sample in a study of blood T cells in healthy people across ages. PCR was performed a second time for 7 to 11 cycles using a sample-barcoded 5' primer and a J-beta primer mix. TCRdb passed the 5' RACE reads through MiXCR, listing each CDR3 protein once. The data contain 780,000 or so distinct CDR3 sequences, approximately 53% of them singletons. Sequencing was performed on blood. The receptors derive from a man older than 75 in good health.

The V and J genes are TRBV7-2 and TRBJ2-7; 13 nucleotides match TRBD2. Trimming cost V 5 bases and J 4 bases; bases outside gene matches: 5. CDR1 and CDR2 from the germline V gene are SGHTA and FQGNSA. The CDR3 has 15 amino acids. CDR3 loop: CASSLVGLAGYEQYF. The CDR3 bases are TGTGCCAGCAGCCTGGTGGGACTAGCGGGATACGAGCAGTACTTC. The full variable domain, with the rest looked up from reference TRBV7-2 and TRBJ2-7, is GAGVSQSPSNKVTEKGKDVELRCDPISGHTALYWYRQSLGQGLEFLIYFQGNSAPDKSGLPSDRFSAERTGGSVSTLTIQRTQQEDSAVYLCASSLVGLAGYEQYFGPGTRLTVT.

V gene TRBV28 combines with J gene TRBJ1-1; D not resolved. V was shortened by 4 bases and J by 4 bases, with 10 bases between the two germline ends. The CDR3 extends over 13 amino acids. Germline V CDR1 and CDR2: MDHEN, SYDVKM. CDR3 bases: TGTGCCAGCAGTTGGCGATTTGGCACTGAAGCTTTCTTT. Its translation is CASSWRFGTEAFF.

This clonotype turned up a few times. The chain uses TRBV29-1 and TRBJ2-5; D unresolved. Deletions cut 3 bases from V and 11 bases from J, with 16 bases between. The CDR3 totals 12 residues. The V gene's germline CDR1 is SQVTM and CDR2 ANQGSEA. The CDR3 is CSVDSKNNEQYF. The CDR3 DNA reads as TGCAGCGTTGATTCGAAAAACAATGAGCAGTACTTC.

The CDR3 region is CSVQAGVETQYF. In nucleotides, the CDR3 is TGCAGCGTCCAAGCGGGAGTGGAGACCCAGTACTTC. The chain has TRBV29-1 and TRBJ2-5; TRBD2 matches at 8 bases. This CDR3 comprises 12 residues. Germline V gene sequence: CDR1 SQVTM, CDR2 ANQGSEA. Losses at the gene ends were 6 bases for V and 5 bases for J; bases not matched to a gene: 5.

A note on this clonotype: One junction end does not reproduce the germline sequence, and a read error may be involved. This rearrangement joins TRBV6-6 to TRBJ1-1, with 7 nucleotides matching TRBD1. The CDR3 contains 14 residues. Germline values: CDR1 MNHNY, CDR2 SVGAGI (reference sequence). CDR3 DNA: TGTGCCAGCACCCGACAGGGAAGTGTCACTGGAGCTTTCTTT. Translating it yields CASTRQGSVTGAFF.

This clonotype was counted at least ten times. The V and J genes are TRBV20-1 and TRBJ2-1, with 15 bases identical to TRBD2. This CDR3 is built from 17 residues. CDR1 DFQATT and CDR2 SNEGSKA come from the germline V gene (reference sequence). The trim removed 6 bases at V and 0 bases at J, leaving 6 bases unmatched. The CDR3 reads CSAGGLAGGLSYNEQFF. The CDR3 DNA sequence: TGCAGTGCCGGGGGACTAGCGGGAGGTCTCTCCTACAATGAGCAGTTCTTC.

The sample holds a few counts of this clonotype. The rearrangement uses TRBV7-2 and TRBJ2-5; D is unclear. The CDR3 spans 13 residues. V was shortened by 5 bases and J by 1 base, with 8 bases between the two germline ends. The V gene's germline CDR1 is SGHTA and CDR2 FQGNSA. CDR3 in amino acids: CASSEWFQETQYF. As DNA, the CDR3 is TGTGCCAGCAGCGAGTGGTTCCAAGAGACCCAGTACTTC. Looking up the rest from reference TRBV7-2 and TRBJ2-5 gives the full variable domain: GAGVSQSPSNKVTEKGKDVELRCDPISGHTALYWYRQSLGQGLEFLIYFQGNSAPDKSGLPSDRFSAERTGGSVSTLTIQRTQQEDSAVYLCASSEWFQETQYFGPGTRLLVL.

This clonotype came up a few times. J is TRBJ2-7 and V is TRBV11-2, with a tentative D call TRBD1 (6 bases). This CDR3 contains 14 residues. Looked up from germline, CDR1 is SGHAT and CDR2 is FQNNGV. V was pared by 3 bases and J by 2 bases, with 11 bases between. The CDR3 sequence is CASSFSQGTYEQYF. Written as DNA, the CDR3 is TGTGCCAGCAGCTTTAGCCAGGGGACCTACGAGCAGTACTTC.

A few counts support this clonotype. Mismatch with germline at one junction end may stem from a read error. The chain combines TRBV6-2 or TRBV6-3 with TRBJ2-1; a weak D match, TRBD1 (5 bases). The CDR3 runs to 12 residues. Germline values: CDR1 MNHEY, CDR2 SVGEGT. CDR3 region: CAGSYKGNEQFF. The CDR3 DNA follows: TGTGCCGGCAGTTATAAGGGGAATGAGCAGTTCTTC.

The chain combines TRBV7-9 with TRBJ2-3; 12 bases match TRBD2. Germline trimming cut 1 base from V and 14 bases from J; bases unmatched to any gene: 13. CDR3 length: 16 amino acids. In germline, CDR1 is SEHNR, CDR2 FQNEAQ (reference sequence). The CDR3 sequence: CASSLVLAGGFRYAYF. CDR3 sequence (DNA): TGTGCCAGCAGCTTAGTACTAGCGGGAGGTTTCAGATACGCGTATTTT.

This clonotype occurred a few times. CDR3 in DNA: TGTGCCATCAGTGATCGGACGGGCTATGGCTACACCTTC. As protein: CAISDRTGYGYTF. The chain has TRBV10-3 and TRBJ1-2; D gene uncertain. Per germline, CDR1 ENHRY and CDR2 SYGVKD. The length of the CDR3 is 13 residues. V was pared by 3 bases and J by 4 bases, with 9 bases between.

The chain joins TRBV4-1 to TRBJ2-7; D gene uncertain. The CDR3 is made up of 13 amino acids. CDR1 MGHRA and CDR2 YSYEKL come from the germline V gene. Trimming removed 6 bases at V and 5 bases at J, with 14 bases between. The CDR3 DNA follows: TGCGCCAGCAGTCCCATCGGCCAGAACGAGCAGTACTTC. It yields the protein CASSPIGQNEQYF.

Concerning this clonotype: A read error may produce the germline difference seen at one junction end. V gene TRBV20-1 combines with J gene TRBJ2-5; 7 bases match TRBD2. The J call may be in error: the DNA end matches TRBJ2-7 better. The CDR3 spans 14 residues. The germline CDR1 and CDR2 sequences are DFQATT and SNEGSKA (reference sequence). CDR3 sequence reads: CGANPGTTYYEQYF. The CDR3 DNA sequence: TGCGGTGCTAATCCCGGGACTACCTACTACGAGCAGTACTTC.

The rearrangement links TRBV3-1 to TRBJ2-7; 10 bases agree with TRBD2. The germline V gene has CDR1 LGHDT and CDR2 YNNKEL (reference sequence). The CDR3 is 16 amino acids. The V gene end was trimmed by 3 bases and the J gene end by 3 bases; junction bases not matched to a gene: 8. The CDR3 region has the DNA TGTGCCAGCAGCCAGGAAGCGGGAGGGTTTCTCTACGAGCAGTACTTC. It codes for CASSQEAGGFLYEQYF.

V usage is TRBV5-8 and J usage is TRBJ1-4; D gene ambiguous. Germline loops: CDR1 SGHTS, CDR2 YDEGEE. This CDR3 region has 15 residues. Trimming took off 4 bases at V and 6 bases at J, with 16 bases between the two ends. The CDR3 DNA is TGTGCCAGCAGCCCCTGGCCGGCGCAATATGAAAAACTGTTTTTT. Its translation is CASSPWPAQYEKLFF. The complete variable domain, with remaining parts taken from reference TRBV5-8 and TRBJ1-4, reads EAGVTQSPTHLIKTRGQQATLRCSPISGHTSVYWYQQALGLGLQFLLWYDEGEERNRGNFPPRFSGRQFPNYSSELNVNALELEDSALYLCASSPWPAQYEKLFFGSGTQLSVL.

This clonotype was found a few times. The chain has TRBV25-1 and TRBJ1-1, with 7 nucleotides matching TRBD1. From germline, CDR1 is MGHDK and CDR2 SYGVNS. Losses at the gene ends were 5 bases for V and 5 bases for J; bases not matched to a gene: 2. CDR3 length: 12 amino acids. CDR3 sequence: CASSTGATEAFF. In nucleotides, the CDR3 is TGTGCCAGCAGTACAGGGGCTACTGAAGCTTTCTTT.

The chain carries TRBV4-1 and TRBJ2-5; TRBD2 matches at 11 bases. The end of the DNA is better explained by TRBJ2-7, so the J call may be wrong. The CDR3 contains 14 residues. CDR1 and CDR2 (germline): MGHRA, YSYEKL. The CDR3 bases are TGCGCCAGCCGGACACTAGCGGGAGTCTCCGAGCAGTACTTC. Protein sequence: CASRTLAGVSEQYF.